This T cell receptor (beta chain) was captured in a study of blood T cell repertoires in COVID-19. Whole-study context: Samples taken during acute and convalescent COVID-19 were collected in the United States, Italy and Spain. Sample material is recorded as cDNA or gDNA derived from T cells, B-cell-depleted T cells, or PBMCs.

Authors' data handling: Reference gene primer amplification gave estimated nucleated cell counts. Repertoires were generated with immunoSEQ multiplex PCR, while TCRdb's copy carries only in-frame clones and drops some. D and trimming come from the DNA, and the V and J calls and clone size come from that table. The table shows around 38,000 clones, with about 88% occurring only once. The source material was peripheral blood. This clonotype was obtained from a human donor in a cohort sampled during active COVID-19.

The CDR3 protein is CASSPSMNTEAFF. CDR3 DNA: TGTGCCAGCTCACCATCCATGAACACTGAAGCTTTCTTT. The chain recombines TRBV18 with TRBJ1-1; D is ambiguous. V shed 2 bases and J shed 0 bases, with 4 bases lying between them. The germline gives CDR1 KGHSH, CDR2 LQKENI. The CDR3 contains 13 residues.